The 28 T cell receptor beta chains below come from one sample, sequenced in a study of blood T cell repertoires in COVID-19. Here immunoSEQ multiplex PCR was the method, and the copy in TCRdb shows in-frame clones only, minus some. This sample has some 170,000 clones, with around 84% found just once. The sequencing sample was made of PBMCs or T cells enriched from blood (not recorded which). These TCRs come from a man in his fifties who had recovered from COVID-19.

CDR3: CATSDLSGGIDTGELFF. The CDR3 nucleotides read TGTGCCACCAGTGATCTTAGCGGGGGGATCGACACCGGGGAGCTGTTTTTT. The chain carries TRBV24-1 and TRBJ2-2; 10 bases are shared with TRBD2. In germline, CDR1 is KGHDR, CDR2 SFDVKD. The CDR3 totals 17 residues. V dropped 3 bases and J dropped 3; count of bases not matched to a gene: 6.

V usage is TRBV5-6 and J usage is TRBJ1-5; TRBD1 matches at 8 bases. CDR3 length: 13 residues. CDR1 and CDR2 from the germline V gene are SGHDT and YYEEEE. V lost 4 bases and J lost 6; bases outside the gene matches: 3. Here the CDR3 DNA reads TGTGCCAGCAGCCCAGGACAGGGTCAGCCCCAGCATTTT. Encoded protein: CASSPGQGQPQHF.

The V and J genes are TRBV6-4 and TRBJ1-1; 8 nucleotides line up with TRBD1. This CDR3 has 11 residues. Per germline, CDR1 MRHNA and CDR2 SNTAGT. The J segment lost 8 bases and the V segment lost 7 bases, leaving 3 bases of the junction unmatched. In nucleotides, the CDR3 is TGTGCCAGCAAACAGGGGGTGGAAGCTTTCTTT. As protein: CASKQGVEAFF.

This clone was detected a few times. V is TRBV7-3 and J is TRBJ2-5, with D perhaps TRBD2 (7 bases). V was shortened by 6 bases and J by 1 base, with 12 bases between the two germline ends. The CDR3 loop spans 14 amino acids. Germline CDR1 is SGHTA and CDR2 is FQGTGA. The CDR3 loop is CASSLAGAQETQYF. CDR3 bases: TGTGCCAGCAGTCTGGCGGGGGCCCAAGAGACCCAGTACTTC.

The DNA of the CDR3 is TGTGCCAGCAGTAAGACAGGGAGAGGTCACGAGCAGTACTTC. Translating gives CASSKTGRGHEQYF. V and J are TRBV6-5 and TRBJ2-7, with 7 bases identical to TRBD1. V dropped 5 bases and J dropped 5; count of bases not matched to a gene: 9. This CDR3 comprises 14 residues. In germline, CDR1 is MNHEY, CDR2 SVGAGI.

V is TRBV3-1 (or the pseudogene TRBV3-2) and J is TRBJ2-5; 7 nucleotides align to TRBD2. CDR1 is LGHDT, CDR2 YNNKEL, per germline (reference sequence). J was trimmed by 6 bases and V by 4 bases; bases with no gene match: 8. CDR3 length: 14 residues. Here the CDR3 DNA reads TGTGCCAGCAGCCGGGGGAGGGCGTCAAAGACCCAGTACTTC. This encodes CASSRGRASKTQYF.

The sample holds one count of this clone. The chain uses TRBV9 and TRBJ2-7; D might be TRBD2 (5 bases). The germline CDR1 and CDR2 sequences are SGDLS and YYNGEE. This CDR3 region has 14 residues. Trimming left V 10 bases short and J 2 bases short, with 19 bases between. The DNA for the CDR3 is TGTGCCGGTGGGAACCCGGGGTACCCCTACGAGCAGTACTTC. Protein sequence: CAGGNPGYPYEQYF.

This sequence joins TRBV2 and TRBJ2-1; 7 bases match TRBD1. With 1 base clipped from V and 0 bases from J, the junction kept 15 bases outside the gene matches. Germline V gene sequence: CDR1 SNHLY, CDR2 FYNNEI. This CDR3 has 20 amino acids. The CDR3 DNA reads TGTGCCAGCAGTGAAGGAGGGACAGTGGACGGCTTAGGCTCCTACAATGAGCAGTTCTTC. It translates to CASSEGGTVDGLGSYNEQFF.

As DNA, the CDR3 is TGTGCCAGCAGCTTAGGATGGGACGCGGGGGACGAGCAGTACTTC. This translates into CASSLGWDAGDEQYF. This chain links TRBV7-6 with TRBJ2-7; TRBD2 aligns across 7 bases. The CDR3 is 15 residues long. J gave up 5 bases and V 1 base, and 8 bases lay outside the gene matches. CDR1 and CDR2 (germline): SGHVS, FNYEAQ. The entire variable domain, with the rest obtained from reference TRBV7-6 and TRBJ2-7, is as follows: GAGVSQSPRYKVTKRGQDVALRCDPISGHVSLYWYRQALGQGPEFLTYFNYEAQQDKSGLPNDRFSAERPEGSISTLTIQRTEQRDSAMYRCASSLGWDAGDEQYFGPGTRLTVT.

J is TRBJ2-7 and V is TRBV7-9; 7 nucleotides align to TRBD1. This CDR3 comprises 13 residues. V gave up 5 bases and J gave up 4 bases; unmatched junction bases: 5. Germline CDR1 SEHNR, CDR2 FQNEAQ (reference sequence). In nucleotides, the CDR3 is TGTGCCAGCAGCCCCTCAGGGGGTTACGAGCAGTACTTC. Translated: CASSPSGGYEQYF.

J is TRBJ1-6 and V is TRBV5-4, with 10 nucleotides matching TRBD1. J was trimmed by 7 bases and V by 4 bases; bases with no gene match: 8. There are 16 residues in the CDR3. Germline CDR1 reads SGHNT; CDR2 reads YYREEE (reference sequence). The CDR3, as DNA: TGTGCCAGCAGCGCCACGGGACAGGGGTGGAATTCACCCCTCCACTTT. This translates into CASSATGQGWNSPLHF. Full variable domain (outside the CDR3, taken from reference TRBV5-4 and TRBJ1-6): ETGVTQSPTHLIKTRGQQVTLRCSSQSGHNTVSWYQQALGQGPQFIFQYYREEENGRGNFPPRFSGLQFPNYSSELNVNALELDDSALYLCASSATGQGWNSPLHFGNGTRLTVT.

J is TRBJ1-6 and V is TRBV28; tentative D call: TRBD1 (5 bases). The CDR3 has 15 amino acids. Per the germline V gene, CDR1 is MDHEN and CDR2 is SYDVKM. Trimming removed 6 bases from V and 13 bases from J, with 22 bases in between. In DNA form, the CDR3 reads TGTGCCAGCAGCCCCACAAGTGGGGGGAGGTTCCCCCTCCACTTT. It encodes CASSPTSGGRFPLHF.

The chain has TRBV27 and TRBJ1-5; D is perhaps TRBD1 (6 bases). The germline V and J ends were trimmed by 2 bases and 15 bases, with 20 bases remaining between them. This CDR3 contains 14 residues. Germline CDR1 MNHEY, CDR2 SMNVEV (reference sequence). For the CDR3, the DNA is TGTGCCAGCAGTTTAAGCAGGGGTCTGGTGGGGTTGCATTTT. Translation: CASSLSRGLVGLHF.

This clone was counted once. The chain carries TRBV28 and TRBJ2-7; possibly TRBD1 for D (7 bases). The CDR3 is 14 amino acids. CDR1 is MDHEN, CDR2 SYDVKM, per germline. Trimming cost V 2 bases and J 3 bases, with 11 bases left between them. CDR3 bases: TGTGCCAGCAGTTTAGCGGGACAGAGCTACGAGCAGTACTTC. It encodes CASSLAGQSYEQYF.

This clone showed up just once. The rearrangement uses TRBV4-1 and TRBJ1-6, with D uncertain. This CDR3 spans 16 amino acids. Looked up from germline, CDR1 is MGHRA and CDR2 is YSYEKL. Between the trimmed V and J ends, which lost 0 bases and 9 bases, there was a span of 15 bases. CDR3 nucleotides: TGCGCCAGCAGCCAAGAGAGGGTCGGGTATTCTTCACCCCTCCACTTT. Translating gives CASSQERVGYSSPLHF.

This clone showed up just once. V is TRBV6-2 or TRBV6-3 and J is TRBJ1-5, with TRBD1 matching 8 bases. The germline V gene encodes CDR1 MNHEY and CDR2 SVGEGT. CDR3 size: 17 residues. The V and J ends lost 2 bases and 1 base, in that order; junction bases with no gene match: 7. DNA of the CDR3: TGTGCCAGCAGTTACACCAGGGGGCGTTCGAGCAATCAGCCCCAGCATTTT. This encodes CASSYTRGRSSNQPQHF.

V is TRBV5-1 and J is TRBJ1-5, with 7 bases fitting TRBD1. Unmatched junction bases numbered 2, after V lost 3 bases and J lost 2 bases. CDR3 length: 14 residues. The germline gives CDR1 SGHRS, CDR2 YFSETQ. The CDR3 bases are TGCGCCAGCAGCTCCGGACAGGGCAATCAGCCCCAGCATTTT. As protein: CASSSGQGNQPQHF.

The chain joins TRBV5-1 to TRBJ1-2; 8 bases are shared with TRBD1. Unmatched junction bases numbered 9, after V lost 4 bases and J lost 4 bases. In germline, CDR1 is SGHRS, CDR2 YFSETQ. The CDR3 is 15 residues long. CDR3 residues: CASSAARGLSYGYTF. The CDR3 DNA is TGCGCCAGCAGCGCGGCCAGGGGGCTCTCCTATGGCTACACCTTC.

The chain's CDR3 is CASSVVRVNTEAFF. The DNA for the CDR3 is TGTGCCAGCAGCGTAGTCAGGGTTAACACTGAAGCTTTCTTT. This chain uses TRBV9 with TRBJ1-1; D perhaps matches TRBD1 (5 bases). Germline V gene lookup returns CDR1 SGDLS and CDR2 YYNGEE. V was trimmed by 0 bases and J by 2 bases, leaving 8 bases between them. The CDR3 runs 14 residues.

The rearrangement uses TRBV7-9 and TRBJ2-7, with 11 bases identical to TRBD1. Germline V gives CDR1 SEHNR, CDR2 FQNEAQ (reference sequence). With 4 bases clipped from V and 0 bases from J, the junction kept 8 bases outside the gene matches. The CDR3 length is 17 residues. CDR3 protein: CASSYPGDRGVSYEQYF. In nucleotides, the CDR3 is TGTGCCAGCAGCTATCCGGGGGACAGGGGGGTCTCCTACGAGCAGTACTTC.

Regarding this clone: Other DNA sequences in this sample translate to the same CDR3. This chain connects TRBV11-2 to TRBJ2-7, with no clear D. The germline V gene encodes CDR1 SGHAT and CDR2 FQNNGV. The CDR3 covers 14 residues. Trimming removed 0 bases at V and 3 bases at J, with 9 bases between. This CDR3 reads CASSLDLGSYEQYF. The CDR3, as DNA: TGTGCCAGCAGCTTAGATCTAGGCAGCTACGAGCAGTACTTC.

This chain links TRBV5-6 with TRBJ2-4, with 10 bases that match TRBD1. The germline V gene has CDR1 SGHDT and CDR2 YYEEEE. V shed 2 bases and J 7 bases; nucleotides not matched to a gene: 6. The CDR3 loop spans 15 amino acids. This chain's CDR3 is CASSFKTGGGNIQYF. Here the CDR3 DNA reads TGTGCCAGCAGCTTCAAGACAGGGGGCGGGAACATTCAGTACTTC.

The chain couples TRBV6-4 to TRBJ1-2; 8 bases match TRBD1. This CDR3 is built from 14 residues. Germline CDR1 reads MRHNA; CDR2 reads SNTAGT. V dropped 0 bases and J dropped 7; count of bases not matched to a gene: 4. The CDR3: CASSDSDRGGGYTF. CDR3 DNA: TGTGCCAGCAGTGACTCCGACAGGGGAGGTGGCTACACCTTC.

This clone was seen more than once but under ten times. This same CDR3 is encoded by further DNA sequences in the sample. The chain carries TRBV5-1 and TRBJ1-1; no definite D call. CDR3 length: 14 amino acids. Germline loops: CDR1 SGHRS, CDR2 YFSETQ. V was trimmed by 0 bases and J by 5 bases, leaving 11 bases between them. CDR3 coding DNA: TGCGCCAGCAGCTTGGCCTCCGGCGGGACTGAAGCTTTCTTT. It codes for CASSLASGGTEAFF.

The chain joins TRBV2 to TRBJ1-1, with 7 bases lining up with TRBD1. The CDR3 sequence is 13 residues long. Germline V lookup: CDR1 SNHLY, CDR2 FYNNEI. V was clipped by 10 bases and J by 2 bases; unmatched bases: 7. CDR3 sequence: CATRTGRNTEAFF. CDR3 nucleotide sequence: TGTGCCACCAGGACAGGTCGAAACACTGAAGCTTTCTTT.

The chain couples TRBV10-2 to TRBJ2-1; 12 positions match TRBD2. This CDR3 spans 15 amino acids. Germline CDR1 reads WSHSY; CDR2 reads SAAADI. J lost 12 bases, V lost 4 bases, and 10 bases had no gene match. The CDR3 reads CASSARTSGDLGQFF. As DNA, the CDR3 is TGCGCCAGCAGTGCCAGGACTAGCGGGGACCTGGGGCAGTTCTTC.

The chain joins TRBV7-8 to TRBJ2-5; TRBD2 matches 7 bases. This CDR3 contains 16 residues. The junction had 11 bases not matched to a gene; V was cut back by 1 base and J by 6 bases. Germline V gene sequence: CDR1 SGHVS, CDR2 FQNEAQ. The CDR3 sequence is CASSLDPRGDGKTQYF. As DNA, the CDR3 is TGTGCCAGCAGCTTAGACCCCCGGGGGGATGGAAAGACCCAGTACTTC.

V usage is TRBV6-2 or TRBV6-3 and J usage is TRBJ1-5, with D possibly matching TRBD1 (6 bases). The CDR3 loop spans 16 amino acids. Looked up from germline, CDR1 is MNHEY and CDR2 is SVGEGT. Trimming pared 4 bases from V and 4 bases from J, leaving 17 bases between. The CDR3 DNA is TGTGCCAGCAGTTTACAGGGTCCACAAGCAAATCAGCCCCAGCATTTT. This translates into CASSLQGPQANQPQHF.